This TCR beta chain was recorded in a study of blood T cell repertoires in COVID-19. About the research overall: The United States, Italy and Spain were the sources of the acute and convalescent COVID-19 samples. PBMCs, B-cell-depleted T cells, or T cells were the source of the cDNA or gDNA that made up the material.

In germline, CDR1 is SGHTA, CDR2 FQGTGA. V was shortened by 1 base and J by 4 bases, with 12 bases between the two germline ends. The CDR3 sequence is 15 residues long. Those enrolled in Seattle joined during active infection and were followed longitudinally afterward. In the original processing: Researchers report that nucleated cell counts were estimated from reference gene primer amplification. TCRdb's table, derived via immunoSEQ multiplex PCR, lists solely in-frame clones and lacks some. The DNA gave D and trimming, while V, J and clone size come from that table. Of some 290,000 clones listed, nearly 90% are singletons.

This sequence originates from a woman between 40 and 50 years old with COVID-19, enrolled during active disease. The chain recombines TRBV7-3 with TRBJ2-3; no clear D. Sequenced material: peripheral blood. The CDR3, as DNA: TGTGCCAGCAGCTTAAAGCCCAGGCCTGCAGATACGCAGTATTTT. Its protein product is CASSLKPRPADTQYF.